This T cell receptor beta chain originates from a study of T-cell reconstitution after alpha-beta-depleted transplantation in children. Trimming pared 0 bases from V and 4 bases from J, leaving 9 bases between. Germline V gives CDR1 SGHTS, CDR2 YDEGEE. The CDR3 has 14 amino acids. Molecular barcoding with unique molecular identifiers was used for the TCRbeta library. TCRdb processed the PCR reads anew with MiXCR; each CDR3 protein has one entry. The repertoire holds a few hundred thousand distinct CDR3 sequences, with around 13% as singletons. This sequence was found in a human donor who donated a stem cell graft to a child with combined immunodeficiency. J is TRBJ2-3 and V is TRBV5-8; D not certain. Sequenced material: PBMCs from the stem cell graft donor, taken from the stem cell graft. CDR3 DNA: TGTGCCAGCAGCTTGGTACCTCTAGCAGATACGCAGTATTTT. It is translated as CASSLVPLADTQYF.